The rows below give T cell receptor beta chains drawn from one sample of a study of control samples from healthy donors and cancer patients. Here immunoSEQ multiplex PCR was the method, and the copy in TCRdb shows in-frame clones only, minus some. Of 98,000 or so clones in the sample, just under 85% were seen once. The sequenced material came from blood. These receptors came from a man aged 18 to 35 in good health. Each CDR3 is given with its conserved first and last residue. Fields, in order: V gene, clone size, J gene, D gene, CDR3 protein, CDR3 DNA. The D gene is left open where the match is weak. Clone size is given for some rows only: seen once, a few or many times, or a class if the clone is expanded.

>TRBV6-5|few|TRBJ1-1|NA
CASTDGQEYTEAFF
TGTGCCAGCACCGACGGGCAGGAATACACTGAAGCTTTCTTT
>TRBV7-9|NA|TRBJ2-1|TRBD2
CASSLALAGLNEQFF
TGTGCCAGCAGCTTAGCCCTAGCGGGGCTCAATGAGCAGTTCTTC
>TRBV6-1|NA|TRBJ2-1|TRBD2
CASSEGTSGALPYNEQFF
TGTGCCAGCAGTGAAGGGACTAGCGGGGCCTTACCTTACAATGAGCAGTTCTTC
>TRBV2|NA|TRBJ2-5|NA
CASRLGESREETQYF
TGTGCCAGCAGATTAGGAGAAAGTCGCGAGGAGACCCAGTACTTC
>TRBV5-8|NA|TRBJ1-5|TRBD1
CASSFFGTGSNQPQHF
TGTGCCAGCAGCTTCTTCGGGACAGGGTCCAATCAGCCCCAGCATTTT
>TRBV5-6|NA|TRBJ1-2|NA
CASSLSGGTYGYTF
TGTGCCAGCAGCTTGTCCGGGGGCACCTATGGCTACACCTTC
>TRBV9|once|TRBJ2-7|TRBD2
CASSVSAGGDEQYF
TGTGCCAGCAGCGTATCAGCGGGGGGGGACGAGCAGTACTTC
>TRBV27|NA|TRBJ2-3|NA
CASSLFFSGSGGTDTQYF
TGTGCCAGCAGTTTATTTTTCTCGGGTAGCGGCGGCACAGATACGCAGTATTTT
>TRBV21-1|NA|TRBJ2-3|NA
CASSPMLGEGQGFSSTDTQYF
TGTGCCAGCAGCCCTATGTTGGGGGAGGGACAGGGCTTTTCTAGCACAGATACGCAGTATTTT
>TRBV29-1|NA|TRBJ1-5|NA
CSVATDSNQPQHF
TGCAGCGTTGCGACGGATAGCAATCAGCCCCAGCATTTT
>TRBV25-1|NA|TRBJ2-2|NA
CASSEWGFRGGDTGELFF
TGTGCCAGCAGTGAATGGGGTTTTAGGGGGGGCGACACCGGGGAGCTGTTTTTT
>TRBV5-4|few|TRBJ1-6|NA
CASSLWGINSPLHF
TGTGCCAGCAGCTTGTGGGGTATTAATTCACCCCTCCACTTT
>TRBV30|NA|TRBJ1-2|NA
CAWSSHPGGGYTF
TGTGCCTGGAGTTCCCACCCGGGGGGTGGCTACACCTTC
>TRBV5-1|NA|TRBJ1-1|NA
CASQGFLNTEAFF
TGCGCCAGCCAGGGTTTCCTGAACACTGAAGCTTTCTTT
>TRBV19|few|TRBJ1-3|NA
CASSRRNTIYF
TGTGCCAGTAGTAGACGAAACACCATATATTTT
>TRBV4-2|NA|TRBJ2-7|TRBD2
CASSQVSSGGYEQYF
TGTGCCAGCAGCCAAGTGTCGAGCGGGGGCTACGAGCAGTACTTC
>TRBV6-5|few|TRBJ1-4|TRBD1
CASSRDRDEKLFF
TGTGCCAGCAGTCGGGACAGGGATGAAAAACTGTTTTTT
>TRBV18|NA|TRBJ2-3|NA
CASSPAASGADTQYF
TGCGCCAGCTCACCAGCAGCTTCGGGGGCAGATACGCAGTATTTT
>TRBV6-6|NA|TRBJ2-1|TRBD2
CASSFSERGKEQFF
TGTGCCAGCAGTTTCTCGGAGCGGGGAAAGGAGCAGTTCTTC
>TRBV6-6|NA|TRBJ2-5|NA
CASSQESLYETQYF
TGTGCCAGCAGCCAAGAGTCCCTGTATGAGACCCAGTACTTC
>TRBV14|NA|TRBJ2-1|NA
CASSQVRNNEQFF
TGTGCCAGCAGCCAAGTACGAAACAATGAGCAGTTCTTC
>TRBV27|NA|TRBJ2-7|TRBD1
CASSIAGTGTYEQYF
TGTGCCAGCAGCATAGCCGGGACAGGGACCTACGAGCAGTACTTC
>TRBV6-2/TRBV6-3|NA|TRBJ2-3|NA
CASSYDRKTDTQYF
TGTGCCAGCAGTTATGACAGAAAAACAGATACGCAGTATTTT
>TRBV2|NA|TRBJ2-3|NA
CASSALMATDTQYF
TGTGCCAGCAGTGCGTTAATGGCTACAGATACGCAGTATTTT
>TRBV3-1/TRBV3-2|NA|TRBJ2-7|NA
CASSQGQLSYEQYF
TGTGCCAGCAGCCAAGGACAGCTTTCCTACGAGCAGTACTTC
>TRBV5-1|NA|TRBJ2-3|TRBD2
CASSLAGGGDTDTQYF
TGCGCCAGCAGCTTGGCCGGCGGGGGAGACACAGATACGCAGTATTTT
>TRBV7-9|once|TRBJ2-3|TRBD2
CASSEILTSGGTDTQYF
TGTGCCAGCAGCGAAATCCTTACTAGCGGGGGCACAGATACGCAGTATTTT
>TRBV3-1/TRBV3-2|once|TRBJ1-5|NA
CASSRGVGQPQHF
TGTGCCAGCAGCCGGGGGGTAGGACAGCCCCAGCATTTT
>TRBV7-2|NA|TRBJ1-3|NA
CASSLSGAKSGDTIYF
TGTGCCAGCAGTTTGTCAGGAGCGAAATCTGGAGACACCATATATTTT
>TRBV11-2|NA|TRBJ1-1|NA
CASRTEQGATEAFF
TGTGCCAGCAGGACGGAACAGGGTGCCACTGAAGCTTTCTTT
>TRBV4-1|many|TRBJ1-6|NA
CASSQEAGENSPLHF
TGCGCCAGCAGCCAAGAGGCAGGGGAGAATTCACCCCTCCACTTT
>TRBV6-5|NA|TRBJ1-2|NA
CASSPGTTYGYTF
TGTGCCAGCAGTCCCGGGACAACCTATGGCTACACCTTC
>TRBV4-1|once|TRBJ1-3|NA
CASSQNRADGNTIYF
TGCGCCAGCAGCCAAAACAGGGCTGATGGAAACACCATATATTTT
>TRBV6-5|NA|TRBJ1-6|NA
CASRNAGFSPLHF
TGTGCCAGCAGGAATGCAGGGTTTTCACCCCTCCACTTT
>TRBV13|NA|TRBJ2-7|TRBD2
CASSLEGTSGTYGQYF
TGTGCCAGCAGCCTAGAGGGGACTAGCGGAACCTACGGGCAGTACTTC
>TRBV19|NA|TRBJ2-5|TRBD1
CASSITGGSETQYF
TGTGCCAGTAGTATAACAGGGGGCAGCGAGACCCAGTACTTC
>TRBV5-8|NA|TRBJ2-4|NA
CASSLVTGGDIQYF
TGTGCCAGCAGCTTGGTCACAGGGGGGGACATTCAGTACTTC
>TRBV6-5|NA|TRBJ2-2|NA
CASKRSPTGELFF
TGTGCCAGTAAAAGGTCCCCCACCGGGGAGCTGTTTTTT
>TRBV20-1|NA|TRBJ1-6|NA
CSASSGFHNSPLHF
TGCAGTGCTAGTTCAGGGTTTCATAATTCACCCCTCCACTTT
>TRBV1|NA|TRBJ2-2|NA
CTSSPQLAKSLPGELFF
TGCACCAGCAGCCCACAACTAGCGAAGTCCCTCCCCGGGGAGCTGTTTTTT
>TRBV19|NA|TRBJ1-5|NA
CASSMSREGQPQHF
TGTGCCAGTAGTATGAGCAGGGAAGGTCAGCCCCAGCATTTT
>TRBV19|NA|TRBJ1-2|NA
CASSIYDRNYGYTF
TGTGCCAGTAGTATCTACGATAGGAACTATGGCTACACCTTC
>TRBV6-4|NA|TRBJ2-2|TRBD1
CASKPDRGFTGELFF
TGTGCCAGCAAACCGGACAGGGGCTTCACCGGGGAGCTGTTTTTT
>TRBV19|once|TRBJ2-2|NA
CASTSANTGELFF
TGTGCCAGTACGTCGGCGAACACCGGGGAGCTGTTTTTT
>TRBV4-1|once|TRBJ2-7|NA
CASSQVGVSEQYF
TGCGCCAGCAGCCAAGTCGGGGTCTCCGAGCAGTACTTC
>TRBV7-9|NA|TRBJ1-1|NA
CASSLELAGITEAFF
TGTGCCAGCAGCTTAGAACTTGCAGGGATAACTGAAGCTTTCTTT
>TRBV7-2|NA|TRBJ1-1|NA
CASSLRLGLGTEAFF
TGTGCCAGCAGCCTTCGTTTGGGCCTGGGGACTGAAGCTTTCTTT
>TRBV24-1|NA|TRBJ2-5|NA
CATRRLETQYF
TGTGCCACCAGGAGATTAGAGACCCAGTACTTC